This is a list of T cell receptor beta chains from one sample in a study of human T cells and chemical hapten exposure. MiXCR, run by TCRdb on the RACE reads, gives a single entry per CDR3 protein. The sample carries a few hundred thousand distinct CDR3 sequences, under 6.5% recorded once. The specimen comprised whole blood, sampled in connection with sensitization to the hapten diphenylcyclopropenone (DPC). All receptors come from a woman aged 18-35 years with alopecia areata. Some clones in this sample may be carry-over from other donors' samples. Each CDR3 is given with its conserved first and last residue. Fields, in order: clone size, D gene, J gene, V gene, CDR3 DNA, CDR3 protein. D genes are given only for firm matches. Clone size is given for some rows only: seen once, a few or many times, or a class if the clone is expanded.

clone size: many
D gene: NA
J gene: TRBJ2-3
V gene: TRBV25-1
CDR3 DNA: TGTGCCAGCAGTGAAGTGGGGGAGGTCACAGATACGCAGTATTTT
CDR3 protein: CASSEVGEVTDTQYF

clone size: many
D gene: NA
J gene: TRBJ2-2
V gene: TRBV3-1
CDR3 DNA: TGTGCCAGCAGCCAGGGAGTCGGGGAGCTGTTTTTT
CDR3 protein: CASSQGVGELFF

clone size: few
D gene: NA
J gene: TRBJ2-6
V gene: TRBV5-1
CDR3 DNA: TGCGCCAGCAGCTTGGGAGAGCCAAGGAAGGACGTCCTGACTTTC
CDR3 protein: CASSLGEPRKDVLTF

clone size: many
D gene: TRBD1
J gene: TRBJ1-1
V gene: TRBV5-6
CDR3 DNA: TGTGCCAGCCTCAGACAGGGGGTTTTCACTGAAGCTTTCTTT
CDR3 protein: CASLRQGVFTEAFF

clone size: NA
D gene: TRBD2
J gene: TRBJ2-1
V gene: TRBV9
CDR3 DNA: TGTGCCAGCTCCTATAGCGGGGGGGCCCTTGGTGAGCAGTTCTTC
CDR3 protein: CASSYSGGALGEQFF

clone size: many
D gene: NA
J gene: TRBJ1-1
V gene: TRBV2
CDR3 DNA: TGTGCCAGCAGCCTGAGCAGGGAGGGCACTGAAGCTTTCTTT
CDR3 protein: CASSLSREGTEAFF

clone size: few
D gene: NA
J gene: TRBJ2-1
V gene: TRBV27
CDR3 DNA: TGTGCCAGCAGTTTAATCGACAGGCCCTACAATGAGCAGTTCTTC
CDR3 protein: CASSLIDRPYNEQFF

clone size: few
D gene: NA
J gene: TRBJ1-6
V gene: TRBV10-3
CDR3 DNA: TGTGCCACCAGTACGGGGGGAGGGAATTCACCCCTCCACTTT
CDR3 protein: CATSTGGGNSPLHF

clone size: many
D gene: NA
J gene: TRBJ1-3
V gene: TRBV2
CDR3 DNA: TGTGCCAGACAGCACGTATCTGGAAACACCATATATTTT
CDR3 protein: CARQHVSGNTIYF

clone size: many
D gene: TRBD1
J gene: TRBJ1-3
V gene: TRBV18
CDR3 DNA: TGTGCCAGCTCACCCCGGGACAGGGGAGTCCTCTCTGGAAACACCATATATTTT
CDR3 protein: CASSPRDRGVLSGNTIYF